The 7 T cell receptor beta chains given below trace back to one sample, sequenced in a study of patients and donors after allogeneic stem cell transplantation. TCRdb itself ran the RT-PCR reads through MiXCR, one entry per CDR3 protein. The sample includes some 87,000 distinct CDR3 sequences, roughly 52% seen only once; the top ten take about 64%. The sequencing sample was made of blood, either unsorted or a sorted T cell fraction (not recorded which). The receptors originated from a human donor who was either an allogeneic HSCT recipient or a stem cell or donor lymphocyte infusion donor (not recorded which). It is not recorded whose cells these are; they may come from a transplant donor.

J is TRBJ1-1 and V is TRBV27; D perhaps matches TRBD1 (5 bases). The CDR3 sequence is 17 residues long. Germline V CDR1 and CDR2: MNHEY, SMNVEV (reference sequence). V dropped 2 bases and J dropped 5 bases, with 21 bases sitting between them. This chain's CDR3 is CASSLKWVRGTGTEAFF. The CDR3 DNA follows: TGTGCCAGCAGTTTAAAATGGGTCCGGGGCACGGGGACTGAAGCTTTCTTT.

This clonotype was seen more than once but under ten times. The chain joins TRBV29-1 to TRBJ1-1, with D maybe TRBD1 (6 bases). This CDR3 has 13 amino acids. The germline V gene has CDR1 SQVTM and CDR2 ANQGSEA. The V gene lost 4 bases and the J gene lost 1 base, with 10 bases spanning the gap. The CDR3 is CSVVQGTNTEAFF. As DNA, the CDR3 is TGCAGCGTTGTGCAGGGGACGAACACTGAAGCTTTCTTT.

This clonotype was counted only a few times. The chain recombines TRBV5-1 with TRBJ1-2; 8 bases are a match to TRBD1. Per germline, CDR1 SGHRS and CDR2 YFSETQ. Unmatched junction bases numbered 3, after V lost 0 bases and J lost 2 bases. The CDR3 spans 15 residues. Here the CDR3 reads CASSLDGQGNYGYTF. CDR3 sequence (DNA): TGCGCCAGCAGCTTGGATGGACAGGGAAACTATGGCTACACCTTC. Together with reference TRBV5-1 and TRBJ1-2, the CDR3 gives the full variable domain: KAGVTQTPRYLIKTRGQQVTLSCSPISGHRSVSWYQQTPGQGLQFLFEYFSETQRNKGNFPGRFSGRQFSNSRSEMNVSTLELGDSALYLCASSLDGQGNYGYTFGSGTRLTVV.

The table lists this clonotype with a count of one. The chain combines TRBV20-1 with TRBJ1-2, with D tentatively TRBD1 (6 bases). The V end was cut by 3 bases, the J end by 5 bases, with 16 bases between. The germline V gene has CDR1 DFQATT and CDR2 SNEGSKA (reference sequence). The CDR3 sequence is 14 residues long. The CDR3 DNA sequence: TGCAGTGCTAGGGCAGGGGAGGCCGTGTATGGCTACACCTTC. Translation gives CSARAGEAVYGYTF.

CDR3 sequence (DNA): TGCAGCGTCGTACAGGGGTTGGTAGACACCATATATTTT. Translating gives CSVVQGLVDTIYF. This chain connects TRBV29-1 to TRBJ1-3; 7 nucleotides match TRBD1. The CDR3 contains 13 residues. Trimming at V came to 6 bases and at J to 8 bases, leaving 10 bases not matched to a gene. Germline CDR1 and CDR2: SQVTM and ANQGSEA.

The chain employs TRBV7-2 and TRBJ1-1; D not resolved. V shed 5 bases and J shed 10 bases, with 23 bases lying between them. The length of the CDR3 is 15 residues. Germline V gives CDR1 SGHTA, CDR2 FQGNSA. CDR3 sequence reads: CASSPEPGYFWGAFF. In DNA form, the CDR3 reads TGTGCCAGCAGCCCCGAGCCTGGGTATTTCTGGGGAGCTTTCTTT.

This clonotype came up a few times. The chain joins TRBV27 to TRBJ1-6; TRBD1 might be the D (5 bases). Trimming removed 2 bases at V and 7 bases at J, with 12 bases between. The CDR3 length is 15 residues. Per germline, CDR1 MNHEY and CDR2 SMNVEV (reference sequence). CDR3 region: CASSLVGTENSPLHF. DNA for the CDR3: TGTGCCAGCAGTTTAGTTGGGACGGAAAATTCACCCCTCCACTTT.